Following are 24 T cell receptor beta chains from one sample sequenced in a study of CD8+ T cells in alopecia areata. The authors extracted RNA and reverse transcribed it into cDNA as the sequencing template. Some clones are missing from TCRdb's copy, which holds only in-frame ones; the method was immunoSEQ multiplex PCR. The sample contains 110,000 to 150,000 clones, approximately 60% of which appear only once. The sequenced material came from CD8+ T cells sorted from blood. The receptors were sampled from a human donor in good health.

V and J are TRBV12-5 and TRBJ2-7; the match to TRBD1 covers 7 bases. The CDR3 sequence is 15 residues long. J was trimmed by 1 base and V by 2 bases; bases with no gene match: 5. Germline-derived CDR1 and CDR2 are LGHNT and FRNRAP. The CDR3 region has the DNA TGTGCTAGTGGTTTGCCGACAGGGTCATCCTACGAGCAGTACTTC. It encodes CASGLPTGSSYEQYF.

This chain uses TRBV7-9 with TRBJ2-5; D call uncertain. Trimming stripped 7 bases from V and 3 bases from J, with 12 bases between. Germline V gene sequence: CDR1 SEHNR, CDR2 FQNEAQ (reference sequence). The CDR3 covers 13 residues. The CDR3 spells CASTKTLEETQYF. The CDR3 bases are TGTGCCAGCACCAAAACCCTGGAAGAGACCCAGTACTTC.

This clone was recorded a few times. The gene calls are TRBV2 and TRBJ2-5; unclear D gene. This CDR3 spans 14 amino acids. The germline gives CDR1 SNHLY, CDR2 FYNNEI. Between the trimmed V and J ends, which lost 8 bases and 3 bases, there was a span of 16 bases. In DNA, the CDR3 is TGTGCCAGCCTCAGTGACGGTTTAAAAGAGACCCAGTACTTC. Its translation: CASLSDGLKETQYF.

This clone came up a few times. The rearrangement joins TRBV29-1 to TRBJ2-1; 9 bases line up with TRBD1. Germline V gives CDR1 SQVTM, CDR2 ANQGSEA. The CDR3 runs to 13 residues. The V gene end was trimmed by 6 bases and the J gene end by 15 bases; junction bases not matched to a gene: 15. The CDR3 coding sequence is TGCAGCGTCCGGGACAGGGAGACTGAGATCAGGTTCTTC. Protein product: CSVRDRETEIRFF.

Only one count was recorded for this clone. This chain links TRBV28 with TRBJ2-5; D is unresolved. Germline V gene sequence: CDR1 MDHEN, CDR2 SYDVKM. The CDR3 loop spans 11 amino acids. Between the trimmed V and J ends, which lost 6 bases and 4 bases, there was a span of 6 bases. For the CDR3, the DNA is TGTGCCAGCAGGGAAAGAGAGACCCAGTACTTC. It yields the protein CASRERETQYF. The whole variable domain, filled in from reference TRBV28 and TRBJ2-5, reads DVKVTQSSRYLVKRTGEKVFLECVQDMDHENMFWYRQDPGLGLRLIYFSYDVKMKEKGDIPEGYSVSREKKERFSLILESASTNQTSMYLCASRERETQYFGPGTRLLVL.

The chain joins TRBV5-1 to TRBJ1-1; no reliable D call. The V gene's germline CDR1 is SGHRS and CDR2 YFSETQ. The CDR3 extends over 13 amino acids. Between the trimmed V and J ends, which lost 3 bases and 2 bases, there was a span of 8 bases. Written as DNA, the CDR3 is TGCGCCAGCAGCTATACGGGTAACACTGAAGCTTTCTTT. Encoded protein: CASSYTGNTEAFF.

This CDR3 is CASSLGRIYQPQHF. The CDR3 DNA sequence: TGTGCCAGCAGTTTGGGACGGATTTATCAGCCCCAGCATTTT. The rearrangement uses TRBV28 and TRBJ1-5, with D maybe TRBD1 (5 bases). The V gene's germline CDR1 is MDHEN and CDR2 SYDVKM. The CDR3 is made up of 14 amino acids. The V end lost 3 bases, the J end lost 5 bases, and 11 bases lay between the germline ends.

The genes are TRBV9 and TRBJ1-3; no definite D call. Between the trimmed V and J ends, which lost 0 bases and 0 bases, there was a span of 7 bases. The CDR3 contains 15 residues. Germline assignment: CDR1 SGDLS and CDR2 YYNGEE. The CDR3 is CASSVDESSGNTIYF. CDR3 sequence (DNA): TGTGCCAGCAGCGTAGATGAGAGCTCTGGAAACACCATATATTTT.

This clone was counted between two and nine times. The chain joins TRBV19 to TRBJ2-1; D is possibly TRBD1 or TRBD2 (5 bases each). Germline CDR1 is LNHDA and CDR2 is SQIVND (reference sequence). This CDR3 is 15 amino acids long. V gave up 3 bases and J gave up 5 bases, with 14 bases separating them. CDR3 loop: CASSIRGVSDNEQFF. CDR3 in DNA: TGTGCCAGTAGTATTAGGGGAGTTTCGGACAATGAGCAGTTCTTC.

In this sample, this clone turned up a few times. The chain carries TRBV6-1 and TRBJ2-2, with a possible D match to TRBD2 (6 bases). Germline-derived CDR1 and CDR2 are MNHNS and SASEGT. The CDR3 is made up of 15 amino acids. The V end lost 0 bases, the J end lost 1 base, and 6 bases lay between the germline ends. The CDR3 loop reads CASSEASGNTGELFF. The CDR3 nucleotides are TGTGCCAGCAGTGAAGCTAGCGGGAACACCGGGGAGCTGTTTTTT.

The chain employs TRBV5-1 and TRBJ2-7; TRBD2 matches at 8 bases. CDR1 SGHRS and CDR2 YFSETQ come from the germline V gene. V was pared by 2 bases and J by 5 bases, with 6 bases of the junction left unmatched. This CDR3 is built from 14 residues. CDR3 DNA sequence: TGCGCCAGCAGCTTAGGACTAGCTGAAAACGAGCAGTACTTC. Amino acids: CASSLGLAENEQYF. The variable domain in full, completed from reference TRBV5-1 and TRBJ2-7, reads KAGVTQTPRYLIKTRGQQVTLSCSPISGHRSVSWYQQTPGQGLQFLFEYFSETQRNKGNFPGRFSGRQFSNSRSEMNVSTLELGDSALYLCASSLGLAENEQYFGPGTRLTVT.

This clone was detected a few times. The CDR3 sequence is CASSQGRSSYNEQFF. CDR3 bases: TGTGCCAGCAGCCAGGGACGCAGCTCCTACAATGAGCAGTTCTTC. The chain carries TRBV7-2 and TRBJ2-1; D possibly uses TRBD1 or TRBD2 (5 bases each). Trimming took 5 bases from V and 0 from J, leaving 11 bases between them. The CDR3 is 15 amino acids. Germline values: CDR1 SGHTA, CDR2 FQGNSA.

The genes are TRBV29-1 and TRBJ2-1; D remains unclear. V dropped 5 bases and J dropped 5 bases, with 16 bases sitting between them. The CDR3 has 14 amino acids. Germline loops: CDR1 SQVTM, CDR2 ANQGSEA. CDR3 DNA sequence: TGCAGCGTTTTGTTCGTTGAGGCCAACAATGAGCAGTTCTTC. Its translation: CSVLFVEANNEQFF.

The gene calls are TRBV6-5 and TRBJ2-3; D ambiguous. Germline lookup yields CDR1 MNHEY and CDR2 SVGAGI. The V end was cut by 6 bases, the J end by 6 bases, with 13 bases between. The CDR3 loop spans 13 amino acids. The CDR3 sequence is CASSSPPADTQYF. In DNA, the CDR3 is TGTGCCAGCAGCTCTCCCCCGGCTGATACGCAGTATTTT.

This clone was seen only a few times. The chain is built from TRBV29-1 and TRBJ2-7, with D possibly being TRBD2 (5 bases). This CDR3 is 10 amino acids long. V was trimmed by 6 bases and J by 7 bases, leaving 10 bases between them. Germline V gene lookup returns CDR1 SQVTM and CDR2 ANQGSEA. This chain's CDR3 is CSVISGEQYF. Here the CDR3 DNA reads TGCAGCGTCATCTCGGGGGAGCAGTACTTC.

The genes are TRBV11-2 and TRBJ1-2; tentative D call: TRBD1 (5 bases). Trimming removed 2 bases at V and 5 bases at J, with 9 bases between. There are 13 residues in the CDR3. Germline loops: CDR1 SGHAT, CDR2 FQNNGV. Here the CDR3 reads CASSLLTAYGYTF. CDR3 bases: TGTGCCAGCAGCTTATTGACAGCGTATGGCTACACCTTC.

This clone came up many times. The chain employs TRBV30 and TRBJ2-1, with 7 bases that match TRBD2. Germline V gives CDR1 GTSNPN, CDR2 SVGIG (reference sequence). The CDR3 sequence is 14 residues long. Trimming took 5 bases from V and 0 from J; bases not matched to a gene: 4. The CDR3 spells CAWGEGSSYNEQFF. CDR3 sequence (DNA): TGTGCCTGGGGGGAGGGGAGCTCCTACAATGAGCAGTTCTTC. Full variable domain (rest looked up from reference TRBV30 and TRBJ2-1): SQTIHQWPATLVQPVGSPLSLECTVEGTSNPNLYWYRQAAGRGLQLLFYSVGIGQISSEVPQNLSASRPQDRQFILSSKKLLLSDSGFYLCAWGEGSSYNEQFFGPGTRLTVL.

This clone has just a few counts. This chain uses TRBV29-1 with TRBJ2-5, with D possibly being TRBD2 (6 bases). The V end was cut by 4 bases, the J end by 2 bases, with 14 bases between. Germline CDR1 and CDR2: SQVTM and ANQGSEA. The CDR3 loop spans 14 amino acids. CDR3 bases: TGCAGCGTTGTAGTCTCGGGAGAACAAGAGACCCAGTACTTC. As protein: CSVVVSGEQETQYF.

CDR3 residues: CAIQARLAGTGTDTQYF. The DNA for the CDR3 is TGTGCCATCCAAGCAAGGCTAGCGGGAACAGGCACAGATACGCAGTATTTT. This rearrangement joins TRBV10-3 to TRBJ2-3; 9 bases agree with TRBD2. CDR1 is ENHRY and CDR2 is SYGVKD in the germline V gene. The V and J ends lost 8 bases and 1 base, in that order; junction bases with no gene match: 13. CDR3 length: 17 amino acids.

The chain is built from TRBV2 and TRBJ2-7, with 12 bases matching TRBD2. CDR1 and CDR2 (germline): SNHLY, FYNNEI. Unmatched junction bases numbered 5, after V lost 2 bases and J lost 0 bases. This CDR3 is built from 17 residues. CDR3 in amino acids: CASSECPTSGGSYEQYF. The CDR3 DNA sequence: TGTGCCAGCAGTGAATGCCCGACTAGCGGGGGCTCCTACGAGCAGTACTTC.

V and J are TRBV4-1 and TRBJ2-1; no firm D call. The CDR3 sequence is 13 residues long. Trimming removed 4 bases at V and 4 bases at J, with 8 bases between. The germline gives CDR1 MGHRA, CDR2 YSYEKL. In DNA, the CDR3 is TGCGCCAGCAGCCTACAGAGATACAATGAGCAGTTCTTC. As protein: CASSLQRYNEQFF.

In the case of this clone: Other nucleotide sequences in the sample specify the same CDR3. The gene calls are TRBV18 and TRBJ2-7; no firm D call. Per the germline V gene, CDR1 is KGHSH and CDR2 is LQKENI. The CDR3 has 12 amino acids. V was clipped by 2 bases and J by 4 bases, with 6 bases between them. The CDR3 region is CASSPEGYEQYF. The CDR3 nucleotides read TGTGCCAGCTCACCAGAAGGATACGAGCAGTACTTC.

The chain combines TRBV28 with TRBJ2-7; no reliable D call. V was shortened by 4 bases and J by 3 bases, with 13 bases between the two germline ends. Germline V gene sequence: CDR1 MDHEN, CDR2 SYDVKM. The CDR3 length is 14 residues. The CDR3 here is CASSSWSAVYEQYF. CDR3 nucleotides: TGTGCCAGCAGTTCTTGGTCGGCCGTCTACGAGCAGTACTTC. Full variable domain (missing parts from reference TRBV28 and TRBJ2-7): DVKVTQSSRYLVKRTGEKVFLECVQDMDHENMFWYRQDPGLGLRLIYFSYDVKMKEKGDIPEGYSVSREKKERFSLILESASTNQTSMYLCASSSWSAVYEQYFGPGTRLTVT.

V is TRBV9 and J is TRBJ2-7; either TRBD1 or TRBD2 may supply D (5 bases each). V gave up 3 bases and J gave up 2 bases, with 15 bases separating them. Germline CDR1 SGDLS, CDR2 YYNGEE. The CDR3 runs 15 residues. The CDR3 nucleotides are TGTGCCAGCAGCGGCCGGGACGCCGAAACCTACGAGCAGTACTTC. Encoded protein: CASSGRDAETYEQYF.